The source of this T cell receptor beta chain is a study of beta chain features in type 1 diabetes. Overall study: The number of sorted cells examined across all samples was roughly 100,000,000.

CD45RO/CCR7/CD25/CD127/CD95/CD27 staining was used to isolate CD4+ naive, central memory, regulatory and stem cell-like memory cells by sorting. Sequencing targeted expressed TCRB transcripts, as all isolated RNA had been reverse transcribed. Profiled with immunoSEQ multiplex PCR; TCRdb holds only in-frame clones, not every one. The repertoire holds under 900,000 clones, with roughly 15% as singletons. A few counts support this clone. Its antigen is still unknown. CDR1 is LNHNV, CDR2 YYDKDF, per germline (reference sequence). CDR3 length: 16 residues. V dropped 1 base and J dropped 3; count of bases not matched to a gene: 8. Regarding the study as a whole: Junctions at VDJ sites from type 1 diabetes patients had fewer insertions and more deletions. Across patients, naive, central memory and Treg TCRB repertoires exhibited apparently greater similarity than was observed across healthy donors.

Sample: naive CD4+ T cells from blood. This sequence was found in a young woman in good health. This chain links TRBV15 with TRBJ2-5; 7 bases are a match to TRBD2. The CDR3 reads CATSRVLAEIKETQYF. DNA for the CDR3: TGTGCCACCAGCAGAGTCCTAGCGGAGATTAAAGAGACCCAGTACTTC. Based on the CDR3 plus reference TRBV15 and TRBJ2-5, the full variable domain is DAMVIQNPRYQVTQFGKPVTLSCSQTLNHNVMYWYQQKSSQAPKLLFHYYDKDFNNEADTPDNFQSRRPNTSFCFLDIRSPGLGDTAMYLCATSRVLAEIKETQYFGPGTRLLVL.